The clone carrying this TCR beta chain was picked up many times. Its antigen remains unknown. TCRdb reprocessed the multiplex PCR reads via MiXCR and lists one record per CDR3 protein. The table lists approximately 230,000 distinct CDR3 sequences, less than 45% of them singletons. This entry comes from a study of breast tumors, draining lymph nodes, adjacent tissues. Findings of the study overall: Tumor TCR diversity was below lymph nodes but above nontumor tissue.

Trimming cost V 5 bases and J 0 bases, with 12 bases left between them. Germline assignment: CDR1 DFQATT and CDR2 SNEGSKA (reference sequence). There are 14 residues in the CDR3. Breast cancer patients provided tissue from their axillary draining lymph nodes. The sample consisted of axillary lymph node tissue. This sequence originates from a female donor with breast cancer. Some clones in this sample may be carry-over from other donors' samples. The rearrangement links TRBV20-1 to TRBJ2-3; maybe TRBD1 (5 bases). This chain's CDR3 is CSAQRGPSTDTQYF. The DNA for the CDR3 is TGCAGTGCTCAAAGGGGTCCTAGCACAGATACGCAGTATTTT.